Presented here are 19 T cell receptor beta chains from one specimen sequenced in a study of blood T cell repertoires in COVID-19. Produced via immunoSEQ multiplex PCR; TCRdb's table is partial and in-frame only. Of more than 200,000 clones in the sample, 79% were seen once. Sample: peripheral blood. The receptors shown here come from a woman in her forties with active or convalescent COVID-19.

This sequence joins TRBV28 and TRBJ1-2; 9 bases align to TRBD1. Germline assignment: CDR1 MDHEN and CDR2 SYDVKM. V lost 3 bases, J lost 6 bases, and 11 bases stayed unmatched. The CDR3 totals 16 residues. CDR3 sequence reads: CASSLTFGTGPHGYTF. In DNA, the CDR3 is TGTGCCAGCAGTTTGACCTTCGGGACAGGGCCCCATGGCTACACCTTC.

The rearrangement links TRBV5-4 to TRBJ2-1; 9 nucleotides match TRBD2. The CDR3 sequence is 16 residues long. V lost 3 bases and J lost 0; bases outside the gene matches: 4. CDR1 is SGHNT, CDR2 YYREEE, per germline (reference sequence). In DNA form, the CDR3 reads TGTGCCAGCAGCTCCGCGGGGGGGAGCTCCTACAATGAGCAGTTCTTC. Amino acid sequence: CASSSAGGSSYNEQFF.

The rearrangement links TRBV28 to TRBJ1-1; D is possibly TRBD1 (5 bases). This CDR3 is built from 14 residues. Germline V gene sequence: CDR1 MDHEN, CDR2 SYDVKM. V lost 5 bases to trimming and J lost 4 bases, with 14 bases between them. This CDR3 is CASSENRGRTEAFF. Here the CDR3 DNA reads TGTGCCAGCAGTGAGAATAGGGGTCGCACTGAAGCTTTCTTT.

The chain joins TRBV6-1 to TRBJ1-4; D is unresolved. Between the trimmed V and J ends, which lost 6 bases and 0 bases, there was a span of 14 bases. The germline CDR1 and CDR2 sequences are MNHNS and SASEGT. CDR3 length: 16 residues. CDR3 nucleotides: TGTGCCAGCAGCGAATATTCGGGAGCAACTAATGAAAAACTGTTTTTT. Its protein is CASSEYSGATNEKLFF.

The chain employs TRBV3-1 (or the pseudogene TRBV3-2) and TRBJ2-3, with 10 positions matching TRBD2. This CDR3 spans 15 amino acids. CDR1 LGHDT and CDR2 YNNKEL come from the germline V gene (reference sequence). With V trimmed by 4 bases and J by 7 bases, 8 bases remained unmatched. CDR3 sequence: CASSRLAGASNTQYF. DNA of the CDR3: TGTGCCAGCAGCCGTCTAGCGGGGGCCTCAAATACGCAGTATTTT.

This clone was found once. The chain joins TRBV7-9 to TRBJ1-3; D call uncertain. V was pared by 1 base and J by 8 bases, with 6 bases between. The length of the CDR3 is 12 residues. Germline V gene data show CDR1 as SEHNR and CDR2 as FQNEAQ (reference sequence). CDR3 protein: CASSLEQDTIYF. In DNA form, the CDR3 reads TGTGCCAGCAGCTTAGAGCAGGACACCATATATTTT.

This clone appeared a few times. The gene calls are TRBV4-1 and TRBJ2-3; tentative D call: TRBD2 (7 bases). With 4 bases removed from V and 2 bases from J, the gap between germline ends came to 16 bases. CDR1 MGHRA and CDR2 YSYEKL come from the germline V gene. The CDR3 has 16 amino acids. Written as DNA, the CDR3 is TGCGCCAGCAGCCGTACCCCCGGGGGGCCCACAGATACGCAGTATTTT. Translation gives CASSRTPGGPTDTQYF.

Here the CDR3 DNA reads TGTGCCGTAAGCCGGGGCTACAATGAGCAGTTCTTC. Its protein is CAVSRGYNEQFF. The J gene is TRBJ2-1, the V gene TRBV19; maybe TRBD2 (5 bases). Germline assignment: CDR1 LNHDA and CDR2 SQIVND (reference sequence). Trimming pared 11 bases from V and 3 bases from J, leaving 11 bases between. The CDR3 loop spans 12 amino acids.

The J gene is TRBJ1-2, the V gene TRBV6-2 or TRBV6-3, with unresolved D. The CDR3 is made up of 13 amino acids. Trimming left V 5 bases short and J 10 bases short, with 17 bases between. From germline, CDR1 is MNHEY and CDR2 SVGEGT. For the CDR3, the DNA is TGTGCCAGCAGTCATTTCTCGGGGAACCTCTACACCTTC. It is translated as CASSHFSGNLYTF.

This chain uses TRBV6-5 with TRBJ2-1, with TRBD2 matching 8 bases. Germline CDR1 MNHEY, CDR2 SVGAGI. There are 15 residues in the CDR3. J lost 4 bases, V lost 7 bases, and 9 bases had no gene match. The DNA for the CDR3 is TGTGCCAGCACGGGGGGGGAAGGACTTTACAATGAGCAGTTCTTC. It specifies CASTGGEGLYNEQFF.

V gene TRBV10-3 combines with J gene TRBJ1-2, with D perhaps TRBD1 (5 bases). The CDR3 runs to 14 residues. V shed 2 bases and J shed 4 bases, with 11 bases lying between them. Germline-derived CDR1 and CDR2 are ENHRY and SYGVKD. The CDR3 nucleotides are TGTGCCATCAGTGAGCCCCGGACACCCTATGGCTACACCTTC. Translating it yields CAISEPRTPYGYTF.

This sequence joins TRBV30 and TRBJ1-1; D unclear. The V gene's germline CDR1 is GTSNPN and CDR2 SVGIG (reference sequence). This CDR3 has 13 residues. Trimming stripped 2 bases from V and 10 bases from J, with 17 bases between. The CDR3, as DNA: TGTGCCTGGAGTCCCGGGAGGGAGGGTGGAGCTTTCTTT. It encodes CAWSPGREGGAFF.

The CDR3 nucleotides are TGTGCCAGCAGTGCCGCAGGATACTCTGGGGCCAACGTCCTGACTTTC. It translates to CASSAAGYSGANVLTF. The chain employs TRBV28 and TRBJ2-6; D gene unclear. V was pared by 5 bases and J by 0 bases, with 11 bases between. This CDR3 is 16 amino acids long. Per the germline V gene, CDR1 is MDHEN and CDR2 is SYDVKM.

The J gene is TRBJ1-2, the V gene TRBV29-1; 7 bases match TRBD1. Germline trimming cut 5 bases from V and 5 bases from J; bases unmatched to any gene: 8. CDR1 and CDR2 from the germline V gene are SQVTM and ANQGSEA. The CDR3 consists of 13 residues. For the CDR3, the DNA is TGCAGCGTTCGTTGGAGGGGGCCTTATGGCTACACCTTC. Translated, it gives CSVRWRGPYGYTF. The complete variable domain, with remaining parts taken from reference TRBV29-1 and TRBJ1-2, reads SAVISQKPSRDICQRGTSLTIQCQVDSQVTMMFWYRQQPGQSLTLIATANQGSEATYESGFVIDKFPISRPNLTFSTLTVSNMSPEDSSIYLCSVRWRGPYGYTFGSGTRLTVV.

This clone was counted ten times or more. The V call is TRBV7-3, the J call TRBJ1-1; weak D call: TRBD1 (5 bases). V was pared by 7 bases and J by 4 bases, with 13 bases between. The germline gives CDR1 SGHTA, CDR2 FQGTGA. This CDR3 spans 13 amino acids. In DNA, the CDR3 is TGTGCCAGCATGCTCGCCGGGGGCACTGAAGCTTTCTTT. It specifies CASMLAGGTEAFF.

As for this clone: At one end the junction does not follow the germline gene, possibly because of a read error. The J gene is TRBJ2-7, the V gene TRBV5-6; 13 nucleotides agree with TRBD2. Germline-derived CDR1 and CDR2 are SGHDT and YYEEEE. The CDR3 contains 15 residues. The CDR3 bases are TGTGCCAGCAGCCTCCCCGGGACTAGCGGGACCCCCCGGGACTTC. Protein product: CASSLPGTSGTPRDF. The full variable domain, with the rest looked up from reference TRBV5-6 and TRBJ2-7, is DAGVTQSPTHLIKTRGQQVTLRCSPKSGHDTVSWYQQALGQGPQFIFQYYEEEERQRGNFPDRFSGHQFPNYSSELNVNALLLGDSALYLCASSLPGTSGTPRDFGPGTRLTVT.

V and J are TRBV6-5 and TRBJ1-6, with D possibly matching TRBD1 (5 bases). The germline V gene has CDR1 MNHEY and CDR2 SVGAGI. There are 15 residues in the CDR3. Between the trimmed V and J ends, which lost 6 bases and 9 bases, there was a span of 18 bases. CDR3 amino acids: CASSLQGNPGSPLHF. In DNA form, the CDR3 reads TGTGCCAGCAGCCTTCAGGGAAACCCGGGTTCACCCCTCCACTTT.

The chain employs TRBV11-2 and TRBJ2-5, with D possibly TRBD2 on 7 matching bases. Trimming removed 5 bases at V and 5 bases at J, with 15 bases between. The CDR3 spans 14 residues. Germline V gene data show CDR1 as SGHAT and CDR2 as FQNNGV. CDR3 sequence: CASSPARGGETQYF. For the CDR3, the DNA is TGTGCCAGCAGCCCAGCTAGGGGGGGGGAGACCCAGTACTTC. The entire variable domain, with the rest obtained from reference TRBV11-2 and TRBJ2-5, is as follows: EAGVAQSPRYKIIEKRQSVAFWCNPISGHATLYWYQQILGQGPKLLIQFQNNGVVDDSQLPKDRFSAERLKGVDSTLKIQPAKLEDSAVYLCASSPARGGETQYFGPGTRLLVL.

CDR3 DNA: TGTGCCAGCAGAGGTGGGACAGGGAGCGACTATGGCTACACCTTC. Translating gives CASRGGTGSDYGYTF. The rearrangement joins TRBV2 to TRBJ1-2; 9 bases match TRBD1. The CDR3 is 15 residues long. With 6 bases clipped from V and 3 bases from J, the junction kept 8 bases outside the gene matches. The germline V gene encodes CDR1 SNHLY and CDR2 FYNNEI.